The 32 T cell receptor beta chains in this list originate from one sample, sequenced in a study of T cell responses to AZD1222 COVID-19 vaccine. The table came from immunoSEQ multiplex PCR; TCRdb's copy has only in-frame clones and leaves some out. The profile covers about 84,000 clones, with 87% appearing a single time and approximately 1.4% taken by the ten largest. The sample was peripheral blood, taken on day 0 of AZD1222 vaccination. Receptors originate from an adult in good health.

The genes are TRBV19 and TRBJ2-5; 8 bases are shared with TRBD2. The junction had 5 bases not matched to a gene; V was cut back by 6 bases and J by 2 bases. CDR3 length: 14 residues. The germline V gene encodes CDR1 LNHDA and CDR2 SQIVND (reference sequence). The CDR3 nucleotides are TGTGCCAGTAGCCGGACTAGCACACAAGAGACCCAGTACTTC. The encoded protein is CASSRTSTQETQYF.

The chain uses TRBV30 and TRBJ1-5; TRBD1 is a possible D gene (5 bases). Germline V gene data show CDR1 as GTSNPN and CDR2 as SVGIG (reference sequence). The CDR3 is 16 residues long. Trimming shortened V by 5 bases and J by 0 bases, and 17 bases separated the two germline ends. The CDR3 protein is CAWSHLGAGSNQPQHF. CDR3 in DNA: TGTGCCTGGTCCCACCTTGGGGCGGGTAGCAATCAGCCCCAGCATTTT.

The chain couples TRBV3-1 (or the pseudogene TRBV3-2) to TRBJ2-1; maybe TRBD2 (6 bases). V lost 4 bases and J lost 7, with 17 bases in between. Per germline, CDR1 LGHDT and CDR2 YNNKEL (reference sequence). CDR3 length: 15 amino acids. CDR3 sequence reads: CASSPRRAGVNEQFF. Written as DNA, the CDR3 is TGTGCCAGCAGCCCCCGGAGGGCTGGAGTAAATGAGCAGTTCTTC.

The J gene is TRBJ1-2, the V gene TRBV7-2; TRBD1 might be the D (5 bases). Trimming stripped 1 base from V and 6 bases from J, with 9 bases between. The CDR3 has 13 amino acids. Germline V gene lookup returns CDR1 SGHTA and CDR2 FQGNSA. The CDR3 sequence is CASSLVGVDGYTF. CDR3 in DNA: TGTGCCAGCAGCTTAGTAGGGGTGGATGGCTACACCTTC.

The genes are TRBV19 and TRBJ1-3, with 8 bases lining up with TRBD1. Per the germline V gene, CDR1 is LNHDA and CDR2 is SQIVND (reference sequence). With V trimmed by 5 bases and J by 4 bases, 7 bases remained unmatched. The CDR3 loop spans 15 amino acids. The CDR3 protein is CASSSQGADGNTIYF. CDR3 nucleotide sequence: TGTGCCAGTAGTTCCCAGGGGGCTGACGGAAACACCATATATTTT.

The rearrangement uses TRBV3-1 (or the pseudogene TRBV3-2) and TRBJ2-3; D is ambiguous. This CDR3 is 14 amino acids long. V lost 0 bases and J lost 0, with 4 bases in between. Germline V gives CDR1 LGHDT, CDR2 YNNKEL (reference sequence). CDR3 region: CASSQELSTDTQYF. The CDR3 DNA reads as TGTGCCAGCAGCCAAGAGCTTAGCACAGATACGCAGTATTTT.

A word on this clone: At the DNA level, this CDR3 is encoded by other sequences in the same sample as well. This sequence joins TRBV29-1 and TRBJ2-3; D not certain. V gave up 4 bases and J gave up 5 bases, with 13 bases separating them. The CDR3 spans 13 residues. The germline CDR1 and CDR2 sequences are SQVTM and ANQGSEA. The CDR3 sequence is CSVGPGSGDTQYF. CDR3 DNA sequence: TGCAGCGTTGGGCCAGGTTCAGGAGATACGCAGTATTTT.

In DNA, the CDR3 is TGTGCCAGCAGCTTAGAGGGAGCTTCTGGAAACACCATATATTTT. It yields the protein CASSLEGASGNTIYF. The V call is TRBV11-2, the J call TRBJ1-3; D is unresolved. CDR1 is SGHAT, CDR2 FQNNGV, per germline. V was clipped by 0 bases and J by 1 base, with 7 bases between them. The CDR3 extends over 15 amino acids.

The chain carries TRBV19 and TRBJ2-7; D unresolved. The CDR3 is 13 residues long. V lost 3 bases and J 4 bases, leaving 10 bases between the germline ends. Germline V gene data show CDR1 as LNHDA and CDR2 as SQIVND (reference sequence). The CDR3 spells CASSMGHPYEQYF. CDR3 coding DNA: TGTGCCAGTAGTATGGGTCACCCTTACGAGCAGTACTTC.

The chain carries TRBV9 and TRBJ1-1, with D maybe TRBD1 (5 bases). The V gene's germline CDR1 is SGDLS and CDR2 YYNGEE. The length of the CDR3 is 14 residues. V was shortened by 4 bases and J by 4 bases, with 14 bases between the two germline ends. The CDR3 here is CASSPDIFPTEAFF. The CDR3, as DNA: TGTGCCAGCAGCCCGGACATTTTCCCCACTGAAGCTTTCTTT.

The J gene is TRBJ2-1, the V gene TRBV21-1; whether TRBD2, the table's D call, matches the DNA was not checked. TRBV21-1 counts as a pseudogene. This CDR3 spans 13 amino acids. The CDR3 region has the DNA TGTGCCACCTACCCTTTCAATGAAGCCGAGCAGTTCTTC. Translated, it gives CATYPFNEAEQFF.

The gene calls are TRBV27 and TRBJ1-6; a possible D gene is TRBD1 (6 bases). This CDR3 has 15 amino acids. The germline V and J ends were trimmed by 7 bases and 9 bases, with 19 bases remaining between them. CDR1 and CDR2 (germline): MNHEY, SMNVEV (reference sequence). In nucleotides, the CDR3 is TGTGCCAGCACCCCCTCCGGACAGTTGGGTTCACCCCTCCACTTT. Translating gives CASTPSGQLGSPLHF.

This sequence joins TRBV5-1 and TRBJ1-2; D perhaps matches TRBD1 (6 bases). This CDR3 has 13 residues. Trimming stripped 0 bases from V and 3 bases from J, with 6 bases between. Germline CDR1 reads SGHRS; CDR2 reads YFSETQ. CDR3 nucleotide sequence: TGCGCCAGCAGCTTGGACAGGGACTATGGCTACACCTTC. Its translation: CASSLDRDYGYTF. Drawing the rest from reference TRBV5-1 and TRBJ1-2, the complete variable domain is KAGVTQTPRYLIKTRGQQVTLSCSPISGHRSVSWYQQTPGQGLQFLFEYFSETQRNKGNFPGRFSGRQFSNSRSEMNVSTLELGDSALYLCASSLDRDYGYTFGSGTRLTVV.

The chain employs TRBV5-1 and TRBJ2-3; D possibly corresponds to TRBD2 (5 bases). Germline CDR1 is SGHRS and CDR2 is YFSETQ. Trimming removed 4 bases from V and 0 bases from J, with 12 bases in between. The length of the CDR3 is 15 residues. DNA of the CDR3: TGCGCCAGCAGCATGGGAGAAATAAGCACAGATACGCAGTATTTT. The encoded protein is CASSMGEISTDTQYF.

The V and J genes are TRBV9 and TRBJ1-5; tentative D call: TRBD1 (5 bases). Germline loops: CDR1 SGDLS, CDR2 YYNGEE. V lost 5 bases to trimming and J lost 5 bases, with 11 bases between them. The CDR3 covers 13 residues. CDR3 residues: CASRLQEDQPQHF. CDR3 coding DNA: TGTGCCAGCAGGTTACAGGAAGATCAGCCCCAGCATTTT.

The V and J genes are TRBV12-5 and TRBJ2-4; weak D call: TRBD1 (6 bases). The germline CDR1 and CDR2 sequences are LGHNT and FRNRAP. V lost 6 bases and J lost 3, with 24 bases in between. This CDR3 region has 18 residues. Here the CDR3 reads CASGGTGTRLSIKNIQYF. The CDR3 nucleotides read TGTGCTAGTGGAGGTACCGGGACACGACTATCTATCAAAAACATTCAGTACTTC.

This clone has just a few counts. The chain combines TRBV27 with TRBJ1-2, with 11 bases matching TRBD1. V dropped 8 bases and J dropped 2; count of bases not matched to a gene: 4. This CDR3 contains 14 residues. Germline V gives CDR1 MNHEY, CDR2 SMNVEV (reference sequence). DNA of the CDR3: TGTGCCAGCCGGACAGGGGGCGCGAACTATGGCTACACCTTC. It yields the protein CASRTGGANYGYTF.

The rearrangement links TRBV2 to TRBJ1-2; D remains ambiguous. CDR3 size: 15 residues. Germline-derived CDR1 and CDR2 are SNHLY and FYNNEI. With 1 base removed from V and 0 bases from J, the gap between germline ends came to 9 bases. CDR3 residues: CASSEGKGANYGYTF. The CDR3 bases are TGTGCCAGCAGTGAAGGGAAGGGAGCTAACTATGGCTACACCTTC.

This clone is a singleton in its sample. The rearrangement joins TRBV19 to TRBJ2-6; D is perhaps TRBD2 (5 bases). Germline-derived CDR1 and CDR2 are LNHDA and SQIVND (reference sequence). Trimming removed 0 bases at V and 0 bases at J, with 6 bases between. The CDR3 runs to 16 residues. The CDR3 sequence: CASSIDEGSGANVLTF. DNA for the CDR3: TGTGCCAGTAGTATAGATGAGGGCTCTGGGGCCAACGTCCTGACTTTC.

The chain couples TRBV7-2 to TRBJ2-1, with 12 bases fitting TRBD2. Germline CDR1 reads SGHTA; CDR2 reads FQGNSA. V lost 2 bases, J lost 7 bases, and 3 bases stayed unmatched. This CDR3 region has 15 residues. The CDR3 DNA follows: TGTGCCAGCAGCTTACTAGCGGGAGGGAATAATGAGCAGTTCTTC. This gives the protein CASSLLAGGNNEQFF.

V usage is TRBV7-6 and J usage is TRBJ1-3; a possible D gene is TRBD1 (6 bases). The CDR3 sequence is 16 residues long. V was shortened by 1 base and J by 0 bases, with 10 bases between the two germline ends. Germline V gene sequence: CDR1 SGHVS, CDR2 FNYEAQ. The CDR3 region is CASSLGNRASGNTIYF. In nucleotides, the CDR3 is TGTGCCAGCAGCTTAGGAAACAGGGCCTCTGGAAACACCATATATTTT.

The V and J genes are TRBV25-1 and TRBJ2-7, with D perhaps assigned TRBD1 or TRBD2 (5 bases each). The CDR3 has 14 amino acids. Germline CDR1 and CDR2: MGHDK and SYGVNS. The germline V and J ends were trimmed by 10 bases and 0 bases, with 16 bases remaining between them. DNA of the CDR3: TGTGCCACCCCGAACGGGACCCTCTCCTACGAGCAGTACTTC. Translated: CATPNGTLSYEQYF.

The V call is TRBV7-8, the J call TRBJ1-2; unclear D gene. Trimming took 1 base from V and 3 from J, leaving 9 bases between them. The CDR3 has 14 amino acids. From germline, CDR1 is SGHVS and CDR2 FQNEAQ. The CDR3 sequence is CASSLGPGYYGYTF. In nucleotides, the CDR3 is TGTGCCAGCAGCTTAGGCCCGGGATACTATGGCTACACCTTC.

This chain connects TRBV4-3 to TRBJ2-1; tentative D call: TRBD2 (6 bases). Trimming left V 2 bases short and J 0 bases short, with 17 bases between. Germline V gives CDR1 LGHNA, CDR2 YSLEER. CDR3 length: 18 amino acids. CDR3 in amino acids: CASSQSEGSGSSYNEQFF. CDR3 nucleotides: TGCGCCAGCAGCCAATCGGAGGGTAGCGGCAGCTCCTACAATGAGCAGTTCTTC.

V usage is TRBV4-1 and J usage is TRBJ1-5, with D possibly matching TRBD1 (5 bases). The germline V gene has CDR1 MGHRA and CDR2 YSYEKL. The CDR3 has 17 amino acids. Trimming removed 0 bases from V and 1 base from J, with 13 bases in between. The CDR3 nucleotides are TGCGCCAGCAGCCAAGAAATAAGGGGATGGAGCAATCAGCCCCAGCATTTT. It encodes CASSQEIRGWSNQPQHF.

This chain connects TRBV5-1 to TRBJ1-4; no reliable D call. CDR1 SGHRS and CDR2 YFSETQ come from the germline V gene. V lost 0 bases and J 5 bases, leaving 11 bases between the germline ends. This CDR3 has 15 amino acids. The CDR3 loop is CASSLGPTENEKLFF. CDR3 DNA: TGCGCCAGCAGCTTGGGTCCCACCGAAAATGAAAAACTGTTTTTT.

The chain joins TRBV27 to TRBJ1-3; the D is unclear. V was shortened by 5 bases and J by 0 bases, with 11 bases between the two germline ends. Germline V lookup: CDR1 MNHEY, CDR2 SMNVEV (reference sequence). The CDR3 is 15 amino acids. In nucleotides, the CDR3 is TGTGCCAGCAGTACTACACCACTCTCTGGAAACACCATATATTTT. Its protein is CASSTTPLSGNTIYF.

V and J are TRBV5-8 and TRBJ1-2, with 8 bases aligning to TRBD1. The CDR3 runs 13 residues. V was clipped by 5 bases and J by 8 bases; unmatched bases: 8. In germline, CDR1 is SGHTS, CDR2 YDEGEE. CDR3 DNA: TGTGCCAGCAGGGGGACAGGTACCCGCGGCTACACCTTC. This sequence encodes CASRGTGTRGYTF.

This rearrangement joins TRBV7-3 to TRBJ1-2, with D unclear. The CDR3 consists of 12 residues. Looked up from germline, CDR1 is SGHTA and CDR2 is FQGTGA. The V and J ends lost 5 bases and 5 bases respectively, with 9 bases between them. The CDR3 is CASSGQFYGYTF. DNA for the CDR3: TGTGCCAGCAGCGGGCAGTTTTATGGCTACACCTTC.

The CDR3 DNA follows: TGTGCCAGTAGTATGGATAAGACTGGGGCCAACGTCCTGACTTTC. Amino acids: CASSMDKTGANVLTF. The chain joins TRBV19 to TRBJ2-6; unclear D gene. The CDR3 spans 15 residues. Trimming pared 3 bases from V and 2 bases from J, leaving 8 bases between. Germline CDR1 and CDR2: LNHDA and SQIVND (reference sequence). The full variable domain, in which reference TRBV19 and TRBJ2-6 provide the parts outside the CDR3, is DGGITQSPKYLFRKEGQNVTLSCEQNLNHDAMYWYRQDPGQGLRLIYYSQIVNDFQKGDIAEGYSVSREKKESFPLTVTSAQKNPTAFYLCASSMDKTGANVLTFGAGSRLTVL.

The gene calls are TRBV5-1 and TRBJ1-1, with 8 bases identical to TRBD1. The CDR3 has 14 amino acids. V was pared by 2 bases and J by 1 base, with 1 base of the junction left unmatched. Looked up from germline, CDR1 is SGHRS and CDR2 is YFSETQ. The CDR3, as DNA: TGCGCCAGCAGCTTTACAGGGGGGAACACTGAAGCTTTCTTT. The encoded protein is CASSFTGGNTEAFF. The variable domain in full, completed from reference TRBV5-1 and TRBJ1-1, reads KAGVTQTPRYLIKTRGQQVTLSCSPISGHRSVSWYQQTPGQGLQFLFEYFSETQRNKGNFPGRFSGRQFSNSRSEMNVSTLELGDSALYLCASSFTGGNTEAFFGQGTRLTVV.

J is TRBJ1-1 and V is TRBV5-1, with D hard to call. This CDR3 is built from 13 residues. The V end lost 3 bases, the J end lost 7 bases, and 13 bases lay between the germline ends. In germline, CDR1 is SGHRS, CDR2 YFSETQ. The CDR3 bases are TGCGCCAGCAGCTCTACTCAACATCATGAAGCTTTCTTT. Protein product: CASSSTQHHEAFF. Full variable domain (missing parts from reference TRBV5-1 and TRBJ1-1): KAGVTQTPRYLIKTRGQQVTLSCSPISGHRSVSWYQQTPGQGLQFLFEYFSETQRNKGNFPGRFSGRQFSNSRSEMNVSTLELGDSALYLCASSSTQHHEAFFGQGTRLTVV.